These T cell receptor beta chains were read from a single sample in a study of human T cells and chemical hapten exposure. TCRdb independently ran MiXCR on the RACE reads; one entry per CDR3 protein. The sample lists some 38,000 distinct CDR3 sequences, 7.5% to 8% occurring once. The input for sequencing was whole blood, taken in connection with sensitization to the hapten diphenylcyclopropenone (DPC). Receptors were obtained from a woman aged 45-65 years with alopecia areata. Some clones in this sample may be carry-over from other donors' samples. The CDR3 runs from the conserved cysteine through the conserved F or W. The order of the fields is V gene, D gene, clone size, J gene, CDR3 DNA, CDR3 protein. D genes are given only for firm matches. Clone size appears in some rows only: once, few, many, or a class for an expanded clone.

v_gene: TRBV11-2; d_gene: NA; abundance: many; j_gene: TRBJ1-5; CDR3nt: TGTGCCAGCAGCTTAGGGGGCCAGGGTAATCAGCCCCAGCATTTT; CDR3aa: CASSLGGQGNQPQHF
v_gene: TRBV5-6; d_gene: NA; abundance: many; j_gene: TRBJ1-1; CDR3nt: TGTGCCAGCAGCTTGGCCCGGGGGCAACGGACGTTGAACACTGAAGCTTTCTTT; CDR3aa: CASSLARGQRTLNTEAFF
v_gene: TRBV7-9; d_gene: TRBD1; abundance: many; j_gene: TRBJ2-3; CDR3nt: TGTGCCAGCAGCTCCCGGACAGGGAAGAAGTCAGATACGCAGTATTTT; CDR3aa: CASSSRTGKKSDTQYF
v_gene: TRBV27; d_gene: TRBD1; abundance: many; j_gene: TRBJ2-7; CDR3nt: TGTGCCAGCAGTCCCCGGACAGGGGGGACCTACGAGCAGTACTTC; CDR3aa: CASSPRTGGTYEQYF
v_gene: TRBV7-9; d_gene: NA; abundance: NA; j_gene: TRBJ2-6; CDR3nt: TGTGCCAGCAGCCCAGTGCAGCTGCTGAGCTCTGGGGCCAACGTCCTGACTTTC; CDR3aa: CASSPVQLLSSGANVLTF
v_gene: TRBV7-2; d_gene: TRBD2; abundance: many; j_gene: TRBJ2-1; CDR3nt: TGTGCCAGCAGCTTTAGCGGGAGGGTCTACAATGAGCAGTTCTTC; CDR3aa: CASSFSGRVYNEQFF
v_gene: TRBV10-1; d_gene: NA; abundance: many; j_gene: TRBJ2-3; CDR3nt: TGCGCCAGCGGGAGTCCGGAAGGTACGCAGTATTTT; CDR3aa: CASGSPEGTQYF
v_gene: TRBV9; d_gene: NA; abundance: few; j_gene: TRBJ2-7; CDR3nt: TGTGCCAGCAGCGCCCCTGGGCGGGCTAGCGAGCAGTACTTC; CDR3aa: CASSAPGRASEQYF
v_gene: TRBV20-1; d_gene: TRBD2; abundance: many; j_gene: TRBJ2-1; CDR3nt: TGCAGTGCCGCCGGCGGGAGGTACAATGAGCAGTTCTTC; CDR3aa: CSAAGGRYNEQFF
v_gene: TRBV3-1; d_gene: NA; abundance: few; j_gene: TRBJ1-2; CDR3nt: TGTGCCAGCAGCCAAGAGGATGGCTACACCTTC; CDR3aa: CASSQEDGYTF
v_gene: TRBV5-5; d_gene: NA; abundance: NA; j_gene: TRBJ2-3; CDR3nt: TGTGCCAGCAGCCCCGGTCCCACAGATACGCAGTATTTT; CDR3aa: CASSPGPTDTQYF
v_gene: TRBV28; d_gene: TRBD1; abundance: many; j_gene: TRBJ1-2; CDR3nt: TGTGCCAGCAGAGGCGGGACAGGGGACTATGGCTACACCTTC; CDR3aa: CASRGGTGDYGYTF
v_gene: TRBV28; d_gene: TRBD1; abundance: few; j_gene: TRBJ1-5; CDR3nt: TGTGCCAGCAGCTCCCCCGGGACAGGGGGTGATCAGCCCCAGCATTTT; CDR3aa: CASSSPGTGGDQPQHF
v_gene: TRBV4-1; d_gene: NA; abundance: NA; j_gene: TRBJ2-2; CDR3nt: TGCGCCAGCAGCCCCGGGGCAGGTCCGAACACCGGGGAGCTGTTTTTT; CDR3aa: CASSPGAGPNTGELFF
v_gene: TRBV29-1; d_gene: NA; abundance: many; j_gene: TRBJ2-7; CDR3nt: TGCAGCGTTGAAGAAGGGCGGCGCGAGCAGTACTTC; CDR3aa: CSVEEGRREQYF
v_gene: TRBV30; d_gene: NA; abundance: many; j_gene: TRBJ1-4; CDR3nt: TGTGCCTGGAGTGGGGGGGGACTGGGCGAAAAACTGTTTTTT; CDR3aa: CAWSGGGLGEKLFF
v_gene: TRBV28; d_gene: NA; abundance: many; j_gene: TRBJ1-5; CDR3nt: TGTGCCACCCACCCCAGGCCAGGTCAGCCCCAGCATTTT; CDR3aa: CATHPRPGQPQHF
v_gene: TRBV2; d_gene: TRBD1; abundance: many; j_gene: TRBJ2-5; CDR3nt: TGTGCCAGCAGCGAGGGACAGCCTCAAGAGACCCAGTACTTC; CDR3aa: CASSEGQPQETQYF
v_gene: TRBV7-2; d_gene: TRBD1; abundance: NA; j_gene: TRBJ2-2; CDR3nt: TGTGCCAGCAGCCCTTCGGGACAGGGGGCGAACACCGGGGAGCTGTTTTTT; CDR3aa: CASSPSGQGANTGELFF
v_gene: TRBV11-2; d_gene: TRBD2; abundance: many; j_gene: TRBJ2-5; CDR3nt: TGTGCCAGCAGCAGGGGACTAGCGCCGGAAGAGACCCAGTACTTC; CDR3aa: CASSRGLAPEETQYF
v_gene: TRBV29-1; d_gene: NA; abundance: many; j_gene: TRBJ2-7; CDR3nt: TGCAGCGTTGAAGGCCCTAGCAAAGGCGAGCAGTACTTC; CDR3aa: CSVEGPSKGEQYF
v_gene: TRBV19; d_gene: NA; abundance: many; j_gene: TRBJ2-1; CDR3nt: TGTGCCAGTAGTATAGGCAGGATCGATGAGCAGTTCTTC; CDR3aa: CASSIGRIDEQFF
v_gene: TRBV20-1; d_gene: NA; abundance: NA; j_gene: TRBJ2-3; CDR3nt: TGCAGTGCTAGGTCCAGGGGAGTAGATACGCAGTATTTT; CDR3aa: CSARSRGVDTQYF
v_gene: TRBV6-5; d_gene: NA; abundance: few; j_gene: TRBJ2-3; CDR3nt: TGTGCCAGCAGCCGCCCGGTGCCCAGGGGCACAGATACGCAGTATTTT; CDR3aa: CASSRPVPRGTDTQYF
v_gene: TRBV28; d_gene: NA; abundance: NA; j_gene: TRBJ2-7; CDR3nt: TGTGCCAGCAGTTTCGAGGCGGGGGAGCAGTACTTC; CDR3aa: CASSFEAGEQYF
v_gene: TRBV29-1; d_gene: NA; abundance: many; j_gene: TRBJ1-2; CDR3nt: TGCAGCGTTGTTAATAATGGCTACACCTTC; CDR3aa: CSVVNNGYTF
v_gene: TRBV20-1; d_gene: NA; abundance: many; j_gene: TRBJ1-2; CDR3nt: TGCAGTGCTAGAGATGATCCAGGGAAGGGCTACACCTTC; CDR3aa: CSARDDPGKGYTF
v_gene: TRBV21-1; d_gene: NA; abundance: many; j_gene: TRBJ2-1; CDR3nt: TGTGCCAGCAGCGCAGGAGGACTAGCGGGAGGGCCTAGCTCCTACAATGAGCAGTTCTTC; CDR3aa: CASSAGGLAGGPSSYNEQFF
v_gene: TRBV11-2; d_gene: TRBD2; abundance: many; j_gene: TRBJ2-7; CDR3nt: TGTGCCAGCAGCGCATTAGCGGGGGCCTACGAGCAGTACTTC; CDR3aa: CASSALAGAYEQYF
v_gene: TRBV29-1; d_gene: NA; abundance: many; j_gene: TRBJ2-7; CDR3nt: TGCAGCGTTGAAGGACAGTACTACGAGCAGTACTTC; CDR3aa: CSVEGQYYEQYF
v_gene: TRBV6-6; d_gene: TRBD1; abundance: many; j_gene: TRBJ2-7; CDR3nt: TGTGCCAGCAAAGGGGGACAGGGGGGCGAGCAGTACTTC; CDR3aa: CASKGGQGGEQYF
v_gene: TRBV6-2/TRBV6-3; d_gene: TRBD1; abundance: many; j_gene: TRBJ2-3; CDR3nt: TGTGCCAGCAGCCGACAGGGGCCCATGGATACGCAGTATTTT; CDR3aa: CASSRQGPMDTQYF
v_gene: TRBV11-2; d_gene: NA; abundance: NA; j_gene: TRBJ1-1; CDR3nt: TGTGCCAACAGCTTGCCGGGACGGAGAAACACTGAAGCTTTCTTT; CDR3aa: CANSLPGRRNTEAFF
v_gene: TRBV9; d_gene: NA; abundance: few; j_gene: TRBJ1-3; CDR3nt: TGTGCCAGCAGCAGGACCCTCTCTGGAAACACCATATATTTT; CDR3aa: CASSRTLSGNTIYF
v_gene: TRBV29-1; d_gene: NA; abundance: many; j_gene: TRBJ1-2; CDR3nt: TGCAGCGTTCATGGTACGGGGGATGGCTACACCTTC; CDR3aa: CSVHGTGDGYTF
v_gene: TRBV10-2; d_gene: NA; abundance: few; j_gene: TRBJ1-3; CDR3nt: TGCGCCAGCAGTTTACAGGGCACTGGAAACACCATATATTTT; CDR3aa: CASSLQGTGNTIYF
v_gene: TRBV27; d_gene: NA; abundance: few; j_gene: TRBJ2-7; CDR3nt: TGTGCCAGCAGTTTTATGGACAGTACCTACGAGCAGTACTTC; CDR3aa: CASSFMDSTYEQYF
v_gene: TRBV5-1; d_gene: NA; abundance: few; j_gene: TRBJ2-1; CDR3nt: TGCGCCAGCAGCGGCGGGGACAGACCCTACAATGAGCAGTTCTTC; CDR3aa: CASSGGDRPYNEQFF
v_gene: TRBV6-6; d_gene: NA; abundance: NA; j_gene: TRBJ2-5; CDR3nt: TGTGCCAGCAGTTACGAGGAGGAGATAGCGCTGACCCCCGAGACCCAGTACTTC; CDR3aa: CASSYEEEIALTPETQYF
v_gene: TRBV18; d_gene: TRBD1; abundance: many; j_gene: TRBJ1-6; CDR3nt: TGTGCCAGCTCACCACCGGACAGGGTGGAATCACCCCTCCACTTT; CDR3aa: CASSPPDRVESPLHF
v_gene: TRBV6-6; d_gene: TRBD1; abundance: many; j_gene: TRBJ1-5; CDR3nt: TGTGCCAGCAGTTACGGACAGGGCAATCAGCCCCAGCATTTT; CDR3aa: CASSYGQGNQPQHF
v_gene: TRBV7-2; d_gene: TRBD2; abundance: many; j_gene: TRBJ2-5; CDR3nt: TGTGCCAGCAAGAGACTGCGGGGGGCCCAAGAGACCCAGTACTTC; CDR3aa: CASKRLRGAQETQYF
v_gene: TRBV5-1; d_gene: NA; abundance: many; j_gene: TRBJ2-1; CDR3nt: TGCGCCAGCAGCACTGCAGGGAGCTCCTACAATGAGCAGTTCTTC; CDR3aa: CASSTAGSSYNEQFF
v_gene: TRBV5-4; d_gene: TRBD1; abundance: NA; j_gene: TRBJ2-7; CDR3nt: TGTGCCAGCAGCTCGGGACAGAGCTACGAGCAGTACTTC; CDR3aa: CASSSGQSYEQYF
v_gene: TRBV10-2; d_gene: NA; abundance: many; j_gene: TRBJ2-7; CDR3nt: TGCGCCAGCAGTGCTATGGAGGAGCAGTACTTC; CDR3aa: CASSAMEEQYF
v_gene: TRBV7-3; d_gene: NA; abundance: many; j_gene: TRBJ2-1; CDR3nt: TGTGCCAGCAGCTCGCTTTTGTACAATGAGCAGTTCTTC; CDR3aa: CASSSLLYNEQFF
v_gene: TRBV20-1; d_gene: TRBD2; abundance: many; j_gene: TRBJ2-5; CDR3nt: TGCAGTGCTAGAGATGGGACTAGCGGGAGGGCCGGAGAGACCCAGTACTTC; CDR3aa: CSARDGTSGRAGETQYF
v_gene: TRBV18; d_gene: NA; abundance: many; j_gene: TRBJ1-6; CDR3nt: TGTGCCAGCTCACTCCTGGACAATGCGAGGAATTCACCCCTCCACTTT; CDR3aa: CASSLLDNARNSPLHF
v_gene: TRBV25-1; d_gene: NA; abundance: many; j_gene: TRBJ2-3; CDR3nt: TGTGCCAGCATGAGGGGGGCCATCTTCTGCACAGATACGCAGTATTTT; CDR3aa: CASMRGAIFCTDTQYF
v_gene: TRBV20-1; d_gene: TRBD1; abundance: NA; j_gene: TRBJ2-1; CDR3nt: TGCAGTGCCCCTTTAAGAGGGGGCGCGAGGGGATCCTACAATGAGCAGTTCTTC; CDR3aa: CSAPLRGGARGSYNEQFF
v_gene: TRBV11-2; d_gene: NA; abundance: many; j_gene: TRBJ1-1; CDR3nt: TGTGCCAGCAGCTTAGGTTTCAGGGCTGAAGCTTTCTTT; CDR3aa: CASSLGFRAEAFF
v_gene: TRBV12-3/TRBV12-4; d_gene: TRBD2; abundance: many; j_gene: TRBJ2-4; CDR3nt: TGTGCCAGCAGTCGAGGGAGGGGAGGAAACATTCAGTACTTC; CDR3aa: CASSRGRGGNIQYF
v_gene: TRBV27; d_gene: NA; abundance: many; j_gene: TRBJ2-2; CDR3nt: TGTGCCAGCAGTTTATTGCCCTCAGGGGACACCGGGGAGCTGTTTTTT; CDR3aa: CASSLLPSGDTGELFF
v_gene: TRBV28; d_gene: NA; abundance: many; j_gene: TRBJ2-1; CDR3nt: TGTGCCAGCAGTCAAATGACTGGGGAGCAGTTCTTC; CDR3aa: CASSQMTGEQFF